Shown below are 4 T cell receptor beta chains from a single sample sequenced in a study of blood T cell repertoires in COVID-19. Assay: immunoSEQ multiplex PCR; the TCRdb copy retains only in-frame clones and omits some. This sample carries around 70,000 clones, roughly 85% of them seen once, and the ten largest clones take about 26%. Material for sequencing was peripheral blood. These receptors were obtained from a man aged 55-75 years with active or convalescent COVID-19.

Of note for this clone: Other DNA sequences within the sample encode an identical CDR3. This CDR3 is CASSRTGGVTEAFF. The CDR3 bases are TGTGCCAGCAGCCGAACAGGGGGAGTCACTGAAGCTTTCTTT. The chain has TRBV9 and TRBJ1-1, with 8 bases fitting TRBD1. The J segment lost 4 bases and the V segment lost 4 bases, leaving 6 bases of the junction unmatched. There are 14 residues in the CDR3. CDR1 is SGDLS, CDR2 YYNGEE, per germline.

This chain joins TRBV27 and TRBJ2-7, with D maybe TRBD1 (6 bases). The V and J ends lost 5 bases and 6 bases respectively, with 17 bases between them. CDR1 and CDR2 (germline): MNHEY, SMNVEV (reference sequence). This CDR3 comprises 14 residues. DNA of the CDR3: TGTGCCAGCAGTCTCAACAGGGTTGAAGGCGAGCAGTACTTC. Amino acid sequence: CASSLNRVEGEQYF.

The rearrangement joins TRBV5-6 to TRBJ1-1; a possible D gene is TRBD1 (5 bases). The CDR3 is made up of 14 amino acids. Germline V CDR1 and CDR2: SGHDT, YYEEEE. Trimming removed 1 base at V and 3 bases at J, with 10 bases between. CDR3 DNA: TGTGCCAGCAGCTTGTTTCTAGGGGACACTGAAGCTTTCTTT. The encoded protein is CASSLFLGDTEAFF.

The chain uses TRBV25-1 and TRBJ1-5; D is perhaps TRBD1 (6 bases). Germline CDR1 reads MGHDK; CDR2 reads SYGVNS. The CDR3 extends over 15 amino acids. V was cut by 3 bases and J by 0 bases, with 9 bases left in between. The CDR3 sequence: CASSDRRGSNQPQHF. CDR3 nucleotides: TGTGCCAGCAGTGATCGCAGGGGTAGCAATCAGCCCCAGCATTTT.